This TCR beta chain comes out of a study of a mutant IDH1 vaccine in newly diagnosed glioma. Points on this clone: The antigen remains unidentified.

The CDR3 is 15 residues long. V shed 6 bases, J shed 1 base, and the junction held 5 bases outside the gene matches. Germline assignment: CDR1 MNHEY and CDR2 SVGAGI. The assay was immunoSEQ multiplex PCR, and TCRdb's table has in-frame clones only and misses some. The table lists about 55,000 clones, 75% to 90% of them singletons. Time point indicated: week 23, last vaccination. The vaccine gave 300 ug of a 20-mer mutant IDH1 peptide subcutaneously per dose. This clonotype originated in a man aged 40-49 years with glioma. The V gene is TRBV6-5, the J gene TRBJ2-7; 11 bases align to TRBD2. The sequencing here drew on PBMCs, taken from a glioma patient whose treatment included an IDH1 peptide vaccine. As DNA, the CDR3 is TGTGCCAGCAGCCTGACTAGCGGGGCTTCCTACGAGCAGTACTTC. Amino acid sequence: CASSLTSGASYEQYF.